The sequence of this T cell receptor beta chain was determined in a study of cytomegalovirus exposure and HLA in healthy donors. With 60 Vbeta and 13 Jbeta primers, the PCR was carried out. This table comes from immunoSEQ multiplex PCR, and its TCRdb copy is limited to in-frame clones, with some not included. The sample lists about 100,000 clones, 60% to 80% seen once, with roughly 6.2% in the top ten. Points from the study as a whole: The authors later found TCR association rates varying by HLA locus, with DRB1 most and HLA-C fewest. In a later analysis, specific HLA alleles were associated with approximately 17,000 TCR beta sequences at a 0.05 false discovery rate.

Donors showed nominal health when sampled, although they likely had unrecorded immune exposures. As to this clone: Its antigen is currently unknown.

The receptor's source is a man aged 55 to 70 in good health and CMV-seropositive. The sequencing input was PBMCs.

The CDR3 nucleotides are TGTGCCAGCAGCTTAGCACTCTCTAGCGGATACAATGAGCAGTTCTTC. This encodes CASSLALSSGYNEQFF. The chain carries TRBV7-6 and TRBJ2-1; 7 nucleotides agree with TRBD2. CDR3 length: 16 amino acids. Germline V gives CDR1 SGHVS, CDR2 FNYEAQ. V lost 0 bases and J lost 4; bases outside the gene matches: 6.